The clone carrying this T cell receptor (beta chain) was found a few times. What it binds is unknown. Trimming took 8 bases from V and 4 from J, leaving 6 bases between them. Per the germline V gene, CDR1 is MDHEN and CDR2 is SYDVKM. The CDR3 is 11 amino acids. Time point given: patch test 2, 6 weeks after DPC sensitization. Treatment here: therapeutic diphenylcyclopropenone sensitization with weekly scalp DPC. Sequencing started from total RNA isolated from unfractionated whole blood. The source of the sample is a study of human T cells and chemical hapten exposure. The study's findings and limits: Every donor had alopecia, and their immune response may therefore differ from healthy people's. Compared to controls, expanded TCRs made significantly more large clusters of similar CDR3s.

TCRdb reprocessed the RACE reads with MiXCR, giving one entry per CDR3 protein. The sample holds 70,000 to 90,000 distinct CDR3 sequences; 8% to 13% are singletons and the top ten take more than 4%. The clonotype was recovered from a woman aged 50 to 60 with alopecia areata. Some clones in this sample may be carry-over from other donors' samples. The source material was whole blood, sampled in connection with sensitization to the hapten diphenylcyclopropenone (DPC). The chain employs TRBV28 and TRBJ2-1; D uncertain. The CDR3 nucleotides are TGTGCCAGCGTAAGGTACAATGAGCAGTTCTTC. Its protein product is CASVRYNEQFF.